A selection of T cell receptor beta chains follows, all from one sample in a study of cytomegalovirus exposure and HLA in healthy donors. TCRdb's copy holds only in-frame clones and misses some; the assay was immunoSEQ multiplex PCR. The table records about 150,000 clones, 70% to 85% of them present only once. Sequencing was carried out using PBMCs. These TCRs come from a man aged 25-45 years in good health and CMV-seronegative. Each CDR3 is given with its conserved first and last residue. A D gene is named only where the DNA matches it firmly.

CASSPSGGATDTQYF,TGTGCCAGCAGCCCTAGCGGGGGGGCAACAGATACGCAGTATTTT,TRBD2,TRBV7-9,TRBJ2-3
CATSRSDRGTNQPQHF,TGTGCCACCAGCAGAAGCGACAGGGGAACTAATCAGCCCCAGCATTTT,TRBD1,TRBV15,TRBJ1-5
CASGAGPNTGELFF,TGCGCCAGCGGGGCAGGGCCGAACACCGGGGAGCTGTTTTTT,NA,TRBV4-3,TRBJ2-2
CSSTGTGDAEQYF,TGTTCCAGCACCGGGACAGGGGATGCCGAGCAGTACTTC,TRBD1,TRBV7-9,TRBJ2-7
CASSLEQGLSYEQYF,TGCGCCAGCAGCTTGGAACAGGGGCTCTCCTACGAGCAGTACTTC,TRBD1,TRBV5-1,TRBJ2-7
CASSLASYNSPLHF,TGTGCCAGCAGCTTAGCGAGTTATAATTCACCCCTCCACTTT,NA,TRBV7-9,TRBJ1-6
CASSLSRRGGRSAELFF,TGTGCCAGCAGTTTATCCCGGCGGGGGGGCCGTAGTGCGGAGCTGTTTTTT,TRBD2,TRBV28,TRBJ2-2
CASSFTPGQGIYEQYF,TGTGCCAGCAGCTTTACCCCGGGACAGGGAATATACGAGCAGTACTTC,TRBD1,TRBV5-6,TRBJ2-7
CASTPELDKSNEQFF,TGTGCCAGCACCCCGGAACTAGATAAGTCTAATGAGCAGTTCTTC,NA,TRBV27,TRBJ2-1
CASSEQWGGITEAFF,TGTGCCAGCAGTGAGCAATGGGGGGGGATCACTGAAGCTTTCTTT,NA,TRBV6-4,TRBJ1-1
CASSPTGVENTEAFF,TGTGCCAGTAGTCCGACAGGAGTGGAGAACACTGAAGCTTTCTTT,NA,TRBV19,TRBJ1-1
CASSLDGGIIGNTIYF,TGTGCCAGCAGCTTAGACGGGGGAATAATCGGAAACACCATATATTTT,NA,TRBV7-9,TRBJ1-3
CASTGTSGVGETQYF,TGTGCCAGCACAGGGACTAGCGGGGTTGGAGAGACCCAGTACTTC,TRBD2,TRBV6-5,TRBJ2-5
CASRTGDLTEAFF,TGTGCCAGCAGAACAGGGGACCTAACTGAAGCTTTCTTT,TRBD1,TRBV6-5,TRBJ1-1
CAWSTGVAYNSPLHF,TGTGCCTGGAGTACGGGTGTAGCCTATAATTCACCCCTCCACTTT,NA,TRBV30,TRBJ1-6
CATSGGSSYNEQFF,TGTGCCACCTCCGGGGGGAGCTCCTACAATGAGCAGTTCTTC,TRBD2,TRBV10-3,TRBJ2-1